Below, 9 T cell receptor beta chains from the same sample are listed, as sequenced in a study of neoadjuvant anti-PD-1 for oral cavity cancer. Assay used: immunoSEQ multiplex PCR; TCRdb lists only in-frame clones, some missing. The sample contains approximately 43,000 clones, about 76% of which appear only once. Time point: after neoadjuvant nivolumab, at surgical resection. The starting material was PBMCs, obtained after nivolumab (anti-PD-1) treatment. These receptors originate from a person aged 35 to 85 with oral cavity squamous cell carcinoma.

This clone has only a few counts. The chain recombines TRBV11-2 with TRBJ2-6; a weak D match, TRBD2 (5 bases). Trimming removed 1 base at V and 10 bases at J, with 8 bases between. CDR3 length: 13 amino acids. Germline V gives CDR1 SGHAT, CDR2 FQNNGV. The CDR3 DNA follows: TGTGCCAGCAGCTTAGGCGGGTTTAACGTCCTGACTTTC. Residues: CASSLGGFNVLTF.

V is TRBV10-2 and J is TRBJ2-7; D is perhaps TRBD1 or TRBD2 (5 bases each). The V and J ends lost 2 bases and 0 bases respectively, with 14 bases between them. Germline V gene sequence: CDR1 WSHSY, CDR2 SAAADI. The CDR3 is 16 amino acids. In nucleotides, the CDR3 is TGCGCCAGCAGTGAGGGGGGTTTGCTACACTCCTACGAGCAGTACTTC. Amino acid sequence: CASSEGGLLHSYEQYF.

This chain links TRBV28 with TRBJ1-1, with D maybe TRBD1 (5 bases). The V gene's germline CDR1 is MDHEN and CDR2 SYDVKM. The CDR3 extends over 14 amino acids. The germline V and J ends were trimmed by 8 bases and 0 bases, with 13 bases remaining between them. Here the CDR3 DNA reads TGTGCCAGCTCGGGACCAGGGATGAACACTGAAGCTTTCTTT. Translating gives CASSGPGMNTEAFF.

The CDR3 DNA reads as TGTGCCAGCAGCGTAGCGGTACGAGGAACTGAAGCTTTCTTT. Translating gives CASSVAVRGTEAFF. V is TRBV9 and J is TRBJ1-1; no firm D call. CDR3 length: 14 residues. Trimming took 0 bases from V and 5 from J, leaving 11 bases between them. CDR1 is SGDLS, CDR2 YYNGEE, per germline.

The chain carries TRBV6-1 and TRBJ1-5; D unclear. Per the germline V gene, CDR1 is MNHNS and CDR2 is SASEGT. The V end was cut by 1 base, the J end by 0 bases, with 10 bases between. This CDR3 is 16 amino acids long. CDR3 region: CASSEGRAPSNQPQHF. CDR3 DNA sequence: TGTGCCAGCAGTGAAGGGAGGGCGCCTAGCAATCAGCCCCAGCATTTT.

CDR3 DNA: TGTGCCAGCAGCTTAGATGGGACTGGCTGGTCGGATACGCAGTATTTT. It yields the protein CASSLDGTGWSDTQYF. The J gene is TRBJ2-3, the V gene TRBV7-3; D perhaps matches TRBD2 (6 bases). Trimming stripped 2 bases from V and 6 bases from J, with 18 bases between. The CDR3 is made up of 16 amino acids. Germline CDR1 reads SGHTA; CDR2 reads FQGTGA.

V and J are TRBV7-2 and TRBJ2-2, with TRBD1 as a possible D gene (5 bases). The V gene lost 3 bases and the J gene lost 4 bases, with 12 bases spanning the gap. Germline V CDR1 and CDR2: SGHTA, FQGNSA. This CDR3 comprises 15 residues. The CDR3 nucleotides read TGTGCCAGCAGCTTTGAGACAGTTACCACCGGGGAGCTGTTTTTT. This encodes CASSFETVTTGELFF.

J is TRBJ1-2 and V is TRBV10-2, with D perhaps matching TRBD1 (5 bases). V was pared by 3 bases and J by 6 bases, with 8 bases between. The V gene's germline CDR1 is WSHSY and CDR2 SAAADI. The CDR3 contains 12 residues. In nucleotides, the CDR3 is TGCGCCAGCAGTGACGGGACGGATGGCTACACCTTC. Residues: CASSDGTDGYTF.

Notes on this clone: This may be a read error: a much more frequent sequence differs by one nucleotide. V usage is TRBV19 and J usage is TRBJ2-7; D gene unclear. Looked up from germline, CDR1 is LNHDA and CDR2 is SQIVND (reference sequence). The length of the CDR3 is 13 residues. The CDR3 DNA sequence: TGTGTCAGTACACCACGGCCCCCCTACGAGCAGTACTTC. Its protein product is CVSTPRPPYEQYF. The entire variable domain, with the rest obtained from reference TRBV19 and TRBJ2-7, is as follows: DGGITQSPKYLFRKEGQNVTLSCEQNLNHDAMYWYRQDPGQGLRLIYYSQIVNDFQKGDIAEGYSVSREKKESFPLTVTSAQKNPTAFYLCVSTPRPPYEQYFGPGTRLTVT.